This passage covers 23 T cell receptor beta chains from one sample sequenced in a study of cytomegalovirus exposure and HLA in healthy donors. Profiling relied on immunoSEQ multiplex PCR, and the TCRdb table lists in-frame clones only, not all of them. The data hold about 250,000 clones, with roughly 87% observed a single time. The sequencing input was PBMCs. The source is a man aged 18 to 30 in good health and CMV-seropositive.

CDR3 nucleotides: TGCGCCAGCAGGGAAAGCGGGGTCAATGAGCAGTTCTTC. It yields the protein CASRESGVNEQFF. This chain joins TRBV10-1 and TRBJ2-1; 7 nucleotides match TRBD2. CDR1 and CDR2 from the germline V gene are WNHNN and SYGVQD (reference sequence). The CDR3 has 13 residues. The junction had 5 bases not matched to a gene; V was cut back by 6 bases and J by 6 bases.

The chain recombines TRBV30 with TRBJ2-3, with TRBD2 identical over 12 bases. Germline CDR1 GTSNPN, CDR2 SVGIG (reference sequence). The CDR3 sequence is 17 residues long. V lost 1 base and J lost 2; bases outside the gene matches: 7. Here the CDR3 reads CAWSAERTSGVTDTQYF. DNA of the CDR3: TGTGCCTGGAGTGCTGAAAGGACTAGCGGGGTCACAGATACGCAGTATTTT.

The chain employs TRBV5-1 and TRBJ2-2, with no clear D. V gave up 4 bases and J gave up 3 bases, with 10 bases separating them. The germline gives CDR1 SGHRS, CDR2 YFSETQ. The CDR3 runs to 14 residues. The CDR3 loop reads CASSISRDTGELFF. Here the CDR3 DNA reads TGCGCCAGCAGCATCTCCCGGGACACCGGGGAGCTGTTTTTT.

V and J are TRBV30 and TRBJ1-3; D is unclear. CDR1 and CDR2 (germline): GTSNPN, SVGIG (reference sequence). V was cut by 3 bases and J by 0 bases, with 12 bases left in between. The length of the CDR3 is 15 residues. CDR3 loop: CAWRAGLSSGNTIYF. The CDR3 nucleotides are TGTGCCTGGAGGGCGGGCCTGAGCTCTGGAAACACCATATATTTT. Supplemented by reference TRBV30 and TRBJ1-3, the full variable domain reads SQTIHQWPATLVQPVGSPLSLECTVEGTSNPNLYWYRQAAGRGLQLLFYSVGIGQISSEVPQNLSASRPQDRQFILSSKKLLLSDSGFYLCAWRAGLSSGNTIYFGEGSWLTVV.

The V call is TRBV9, the J call TRBJ2-3; possibly TRBD1 for D (6 bases). Looked up from germline, CDR1 is SGDLS and CDR2 is YYNGEE. CDR3 length: 15 amino acids. V lost 3 bases to trimming and J lost 2 bases, with 13 bases between them. The CDR3 DNA follows: TGTGCCAGCAGCGAAACTGGGGGCATCACAGATACGCAGTATTTT. It encodes CASSETGGITDTQYF.

This clone appeared a single time. The genes are TRBV2 and TRBJ1-1; 8 bases are a match to TRBD1. The germline V gene has CDR1 SNHLY and CDR2 FYNNEI. The CDR3 totals 13 residues. Trimming at V came to 1 base and at J to 12 bases, leaving 7 bases not matched to a gene. In DNA, the CDR3 is TGTGCCAGCAGTGAAGGGACAGGGCTAAGGCCTTTCTTT. Amino acids: CASSEGTGLRPFF.

The V gene is TRBV5-1, the J gene TRBJ2-7, with D maybe TRBD1 (6 bases). This CDR3 contains 13 residues. Trimming cost V 2 bases and J 3 bases, with 9 bases left between them. CDR1 is SGHRS, CDR2 YFSETQ, per germline. CDR3 amino acids: CASSFETGYEQYF. The CDR3, as DNA: TGCGCCAGCAGCTTTGAGACAGGCTACGAGCAGTACTTC. The whole variable domain, remainder taken from reference TRBV5-1 and TRBJ2-7, is KAGVTQTPRYLIKTRGQQVTLSCSPISGHRSVSWYQQTPGQGLQFLFEYFSETQRNKGNFPGRFSGRQFSNSRSEMNVSTLELGDSALYLCASSFETGYEQYFGPGTRLTVT.

The V gene is TRBV6-6, the J gene TRBJ1-1, with 7 bases matching TRBD1. J gave up 4 bases and V 0 bases, and 2 bases lay outside the gene matches. The CDR3 length is 14 residues. Germline values: CDR1 MNHNY, CDR2 SVGAGI (reference sequence). The CDR3 loop reads CASSYSWTGTEAFF. The CDR3 DNA is TGTGCCAGCAGTTACTCATGGACAGGCACTGAAGCTTTCTTT.

The chain combines TRBV7-2 with TRBJ2-3; 7 nucleotides align to TRBD2. The V segment lost 3 bases and the J segment 4 bases; nucleotides outside the gene matches: 10. This CDR3 is built from 16 residues. From germline, CDR1 is SGHTA and CDR2 FQGNSA. The CDR3 reads CASSFSSGLVSDTQYF. The CDR3, as DNA: TGTGCCAGCAGCTTTAGCTCAGGACTAGTTTCAGATACGCAGTATTTT.

The V gene is TRBV19, the J gene TRBJ2-1; D is undetermined. CDR3 length equals 13 residues. The V gene's germline CDR1 is LNHDA and CDR2 SQIVND (reference sequence). The ends were cut back, 3 bases at V and 3 bases at J, with 6 bases in the middle. CDR3 DNA sequence: TGTGCCAGTAGTATTGCCAACTACAATGAGCAGTTCTTC. This codes for CASSIANYNEQFF.

The chain uses TRBV7-9 and TRBJ1-4; 7 nucleotides agree with TRBD1. The germline V gene has CDR1 SEHNR and CDR2 FQNEAQ (reference sequence). This CDR3 contains 16 residues. Losses at the gene ends were 3 bases for V and 8 bases for J; bases not matched to a gene: 12. The CDR3 is CASSFLRQGGAEKLFF. Written as DNA, the CDR3 is TGTGCCAGCAGCTTTTTGCGGCAGGGGGGTGCGGAAAAACTGTTTTTT.

In the case of this clone: Other DNA sequences in this sample translate to the same CDR3. The chain combines TRBV27 with TRBJ2-5; D gene uncertain. The CDR3 is made up of 13 amino acids. V lost 4 bases and J 2 bases, leaving 8 bases between the germline ends. Germline lookup yields CDR1 MNHEY and CDR2 SMNVEV (reference sequence). The CDR3 DNA reads as TGTGCCAGCAGTTCGGTACTTCAAGAGACCCAGTACTTC. Translating gives CASSSVLQETQYF.

The V gene is TRBV7-9, the J gene TRBJ2-3, with 14 bases aligning to TRBD2. CDR3 size: 17 residues. Germline V gives CDR1 SEHNR, CDR2 FQNEAQ (reference sequence). V lost 4 bases, J lost 5 bases, and 8 bases stayed unmatched. The chain's CDR3 is CASSSRLAGGPGDTQYF. As DNA, the CDR3 is TGTGCCAGCAGCTCCCGACTAGCGGGAGGGCCAGGAGATACGCAGTATTTT.

The genes are TRBV27 and TRBJ1-2; a possible D gene is TRBD1 (5 bases). Germline CDR1 MNHEY, CDR2 SMNVEV (reference sequence). The CDR3 is 13 residues long. Trimming left V 0 bases short and J 3 bases short, with 5 bases between. The CDR3 here is CASSLSGDYGYTF. DNA of the CDR3: TGTGCCAGCAGTTTATCGGGGGACTATGGCTACACCTTC.

V is TRBV5-1 and J is TRBJ2-1, with D unresolved. Trimming stripped 0 bases from V and 0 bases from J, with 7 bases between. Germline lookup yields CDR1 SGHRS and CDR2 YFSETQ. There are 15 residues in the CDR3. CDR3 DNA: TGCGCCAGCAGCTTGGATATGAGCTCCTACAATGAGCAGTTCTTC. Protein: CASSLDMSSYNEQFF.

The rearrangement joins TRBV28 to TRBJ2-1; D is perhaps TRBD1 or TRBD2 (5 bases each). The CDR3 length is 16 residues. Trimming shortened V by 7 bases and J by 0 bases, and 16 bases separated the two germline ends. Germline V gene lookup returns CDR1 MDHEN and CDR2 SYDVKM. CDR3 amino acids: CASTKEGPSSYNEQFF. CDR3 in DNA: TGTGCCAGCACAAAAGAGGGGCCAAGCTCCTACAATGAGCAGTTCTTC.

This clone has a single count. This chain links TRBV6-1 with TRBJ1-1, with 12 bases that match TRBD1. The CDR3 is 17 residues long. Trimming took 1 base from V and 5 from J; bases not matched to a gene: 8. Germline lookup yields CDR1 MNHNS and CDR2 SASEGT. CDR3 in amino acids: CASSEEWDRGRETEAFF. In nucleotides, the CDR3 is TGTGCCAGCAGTGAAGAATGGGACAGGGGGCGAGAGACTGAAGCTTTCTTT.

This clone has only one observation. The chain combines TRBV20-1 with TRBJ1-1; D is uncertain. The CDR3 extends over 11 amino acids. Germline assignment: CDR1 DFQATT and CDR2 SNEGSKA (reference sequence). Trimming removed 0 bases from V and 11 bases from J, with 10 bases in between. The CDR3 spells CSARDELGAFF. The CDR3 nucleotides are TGCAGTGCTAGAGATGAGTTGGGGGCTTTCTTT.

This clone was counted only a few times. V is TRBV19 and J is TRBJ1-5; D is unresolved. CDR3 length: 13 amino acids. Germline-derived CDR1 and CDR2 are LNHDA and SQIVND (reference sequence). V was trimmed by 3 bases and J by 4 bases, leaving 7 bases between them. The CDR3 sequence is CASSIVPNQPQHF. Written as DNA, the CDR3 is TGTGCCAGTAGTATTGTTCCGAATCAGCCCCAGCATTTT. Supplemented by reference TRBV19 and TRBJ1-5, the full variable domain reads DGGITQSPKYLFRKEGQNVTLSCEQNLNHDAMYWYRQDPGQGLRLIYYSQIVNDFQKGDIAEGYSVSREKKESFPLTVTSAQKNPTAFYLCASSIVPNQPQHFGDGTRLSIL.

The gene calls are TRBV4-1 and TRBJ1-2; D remains unclear. This CDR3 contains 14 residues. Trimming shortened V by 0 bases and J by 4 bases, and 9 bases separated the two germline ends. From germline, CDR1 is MGHRA and CDR2 YSYEKL. The CDR3 is CASSQDTAVYGYTF. In DNA form, the CDR3 reads TGCGCCAGCAGCCAAGATACGGCGGTCTATGGCTACACCTTC.

The gene calls are TRBV7-7 and TRBJ2-5; possible D gene TRBD2, 6 bases. Germline-derived CDR1 and CDR2 are SSHAT and FNYEAQ (reference sequence). Trimming removed 6 bases from V and 7 bases from J, with 15 bases in between. The CDR3 extends over 13 amino acids. The CDR3 DNA is TGTGCCAGCAGTCCTAGCGTTGGAGGGACCCAGTACTTC. This translates into CASSPSVGGTQYF.

The chain employs TRBV6-1 and TRBJ2-5; D gene uncertain. Germline values: CDR1 MNHNS, CDR2 SASEGT. V was clipped by 1 base and J by 7 bases, with 13 bases between them. The CDR3 sequence is 14 residues long. The CDR3, as DNA: TGTGCCAGCAGTGAAGGGATGGGTCCAGGGACCCAGTACTTC. Amino acid sequence: CASSEGMGPGTQYF.

The V call is TRBV5-4, the J call TRBJ2-7; D is possibly TRBD2 (6 bases). The germline gives CDR1 SGHNT, CDR2 YYREEE (reference sequence). Trimming removed 4 bases at V and 5 bases at J, with 10 bases between. The CDR3 is made up of 12 amino acids. CDR3 in amino acids: CASSIRGNEQYF. As DNA, the CDR3 is TGTGCCAGCAGCATCCGGGGGAACGAGCAGTACTTC. The full variable domain, in which reference TRBV5-4 and TRBJ2-7 provide the parts outside the CDR3, is ETGVTQSPTHLIKTRGQQVTLRCSSQSGHNTVSWYQQALGQGPQFIFQYYREEENGRGNFPPRFSGLQFPNYSSELNVNALELDDSALYLCASSIRGNEQYFGPGTRLTVT.